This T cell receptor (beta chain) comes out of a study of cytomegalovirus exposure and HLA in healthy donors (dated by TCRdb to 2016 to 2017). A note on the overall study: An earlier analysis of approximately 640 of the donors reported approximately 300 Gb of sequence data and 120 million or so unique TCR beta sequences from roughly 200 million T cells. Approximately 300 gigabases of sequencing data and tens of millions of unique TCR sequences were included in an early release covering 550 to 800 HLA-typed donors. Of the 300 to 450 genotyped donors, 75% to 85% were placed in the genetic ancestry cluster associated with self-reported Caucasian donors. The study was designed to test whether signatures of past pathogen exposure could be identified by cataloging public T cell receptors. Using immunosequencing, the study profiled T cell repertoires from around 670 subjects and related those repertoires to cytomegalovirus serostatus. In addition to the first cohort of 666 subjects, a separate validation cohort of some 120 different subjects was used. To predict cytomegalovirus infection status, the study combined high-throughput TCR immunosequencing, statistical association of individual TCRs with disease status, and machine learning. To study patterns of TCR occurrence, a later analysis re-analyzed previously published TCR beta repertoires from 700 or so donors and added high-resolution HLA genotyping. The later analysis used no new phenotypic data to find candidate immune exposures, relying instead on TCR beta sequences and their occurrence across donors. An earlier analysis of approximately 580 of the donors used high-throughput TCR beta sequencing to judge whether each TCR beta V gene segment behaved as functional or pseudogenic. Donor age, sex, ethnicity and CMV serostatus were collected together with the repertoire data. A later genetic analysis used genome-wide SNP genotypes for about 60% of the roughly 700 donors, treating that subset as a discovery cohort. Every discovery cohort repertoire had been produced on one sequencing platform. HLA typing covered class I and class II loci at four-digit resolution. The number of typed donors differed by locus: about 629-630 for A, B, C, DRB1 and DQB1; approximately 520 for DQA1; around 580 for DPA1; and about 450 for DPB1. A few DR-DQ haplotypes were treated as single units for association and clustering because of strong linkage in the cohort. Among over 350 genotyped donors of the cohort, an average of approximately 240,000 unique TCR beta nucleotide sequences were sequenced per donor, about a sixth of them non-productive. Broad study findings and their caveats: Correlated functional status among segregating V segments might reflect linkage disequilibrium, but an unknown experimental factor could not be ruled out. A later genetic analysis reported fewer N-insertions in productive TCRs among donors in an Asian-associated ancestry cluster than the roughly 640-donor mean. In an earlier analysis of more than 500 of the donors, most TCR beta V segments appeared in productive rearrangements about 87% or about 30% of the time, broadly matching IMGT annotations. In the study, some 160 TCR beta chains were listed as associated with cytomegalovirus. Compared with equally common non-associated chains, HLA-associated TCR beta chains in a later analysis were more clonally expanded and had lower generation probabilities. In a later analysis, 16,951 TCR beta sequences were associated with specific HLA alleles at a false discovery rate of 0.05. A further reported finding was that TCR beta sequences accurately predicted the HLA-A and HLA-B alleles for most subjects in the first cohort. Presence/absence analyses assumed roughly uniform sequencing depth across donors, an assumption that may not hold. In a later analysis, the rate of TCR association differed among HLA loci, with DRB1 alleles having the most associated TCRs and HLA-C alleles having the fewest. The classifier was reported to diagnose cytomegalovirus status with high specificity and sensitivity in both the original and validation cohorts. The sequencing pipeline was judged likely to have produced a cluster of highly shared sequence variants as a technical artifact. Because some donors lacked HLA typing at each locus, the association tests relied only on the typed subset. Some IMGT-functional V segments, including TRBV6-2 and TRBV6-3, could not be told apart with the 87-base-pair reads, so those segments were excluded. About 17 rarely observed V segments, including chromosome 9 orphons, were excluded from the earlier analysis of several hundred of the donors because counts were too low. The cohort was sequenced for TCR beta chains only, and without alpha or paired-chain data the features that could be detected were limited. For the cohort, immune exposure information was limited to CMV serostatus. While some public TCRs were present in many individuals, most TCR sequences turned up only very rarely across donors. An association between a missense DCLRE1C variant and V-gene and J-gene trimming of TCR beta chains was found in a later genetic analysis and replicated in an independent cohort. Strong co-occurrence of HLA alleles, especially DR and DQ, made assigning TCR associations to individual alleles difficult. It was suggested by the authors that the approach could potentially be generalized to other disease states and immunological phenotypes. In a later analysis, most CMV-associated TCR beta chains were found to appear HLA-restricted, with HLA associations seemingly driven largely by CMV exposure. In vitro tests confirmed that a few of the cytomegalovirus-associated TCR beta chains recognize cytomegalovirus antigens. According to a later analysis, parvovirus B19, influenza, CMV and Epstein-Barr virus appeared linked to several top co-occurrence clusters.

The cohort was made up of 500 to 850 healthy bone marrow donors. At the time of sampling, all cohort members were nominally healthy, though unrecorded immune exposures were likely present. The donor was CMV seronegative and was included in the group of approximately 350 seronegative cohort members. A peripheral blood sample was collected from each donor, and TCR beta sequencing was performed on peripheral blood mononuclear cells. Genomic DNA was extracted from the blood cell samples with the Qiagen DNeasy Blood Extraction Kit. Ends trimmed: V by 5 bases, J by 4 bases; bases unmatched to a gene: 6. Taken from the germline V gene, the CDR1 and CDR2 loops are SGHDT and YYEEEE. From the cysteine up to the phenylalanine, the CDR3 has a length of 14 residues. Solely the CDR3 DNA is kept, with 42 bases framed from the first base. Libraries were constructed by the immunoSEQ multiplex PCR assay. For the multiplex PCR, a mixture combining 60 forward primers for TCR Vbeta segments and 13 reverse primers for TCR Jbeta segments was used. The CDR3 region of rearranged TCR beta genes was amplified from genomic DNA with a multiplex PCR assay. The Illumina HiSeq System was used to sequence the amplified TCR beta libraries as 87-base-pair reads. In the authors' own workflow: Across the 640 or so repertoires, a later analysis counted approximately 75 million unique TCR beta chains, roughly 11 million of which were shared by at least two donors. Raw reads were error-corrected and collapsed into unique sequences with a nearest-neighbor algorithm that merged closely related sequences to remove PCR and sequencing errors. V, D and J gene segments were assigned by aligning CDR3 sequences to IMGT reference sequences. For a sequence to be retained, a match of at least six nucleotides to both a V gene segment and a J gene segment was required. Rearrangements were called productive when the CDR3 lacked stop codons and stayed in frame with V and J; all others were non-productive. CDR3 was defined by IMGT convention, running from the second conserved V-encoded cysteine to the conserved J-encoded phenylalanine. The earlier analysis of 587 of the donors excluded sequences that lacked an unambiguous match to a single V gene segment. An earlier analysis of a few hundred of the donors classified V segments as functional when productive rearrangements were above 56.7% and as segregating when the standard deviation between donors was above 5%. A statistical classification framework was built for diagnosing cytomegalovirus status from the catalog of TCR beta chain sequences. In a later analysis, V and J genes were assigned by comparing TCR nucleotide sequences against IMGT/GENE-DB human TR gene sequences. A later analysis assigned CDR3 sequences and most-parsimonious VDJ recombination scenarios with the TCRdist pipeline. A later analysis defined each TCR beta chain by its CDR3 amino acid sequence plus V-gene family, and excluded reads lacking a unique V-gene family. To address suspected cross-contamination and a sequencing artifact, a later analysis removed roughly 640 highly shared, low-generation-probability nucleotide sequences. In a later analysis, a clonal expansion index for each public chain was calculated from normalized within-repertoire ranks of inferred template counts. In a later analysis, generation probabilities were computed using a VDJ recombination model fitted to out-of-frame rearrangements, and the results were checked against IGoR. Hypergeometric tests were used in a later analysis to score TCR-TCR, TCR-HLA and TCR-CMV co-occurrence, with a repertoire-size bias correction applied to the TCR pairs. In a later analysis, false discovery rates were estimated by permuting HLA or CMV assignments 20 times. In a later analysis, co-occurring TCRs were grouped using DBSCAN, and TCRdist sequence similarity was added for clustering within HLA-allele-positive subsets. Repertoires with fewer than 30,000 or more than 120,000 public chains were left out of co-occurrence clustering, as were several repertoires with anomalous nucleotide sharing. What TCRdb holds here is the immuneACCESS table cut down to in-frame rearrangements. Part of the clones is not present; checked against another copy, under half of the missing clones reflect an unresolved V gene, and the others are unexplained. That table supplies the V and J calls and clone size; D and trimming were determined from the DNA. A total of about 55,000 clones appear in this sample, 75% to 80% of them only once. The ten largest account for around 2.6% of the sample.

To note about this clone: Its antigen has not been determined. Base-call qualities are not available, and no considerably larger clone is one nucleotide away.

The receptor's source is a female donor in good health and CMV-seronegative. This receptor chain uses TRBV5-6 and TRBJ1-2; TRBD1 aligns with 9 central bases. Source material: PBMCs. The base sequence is TGTGCCAGCAGTCAGGACAGGGGTGGCTATGGCTACACCTTC. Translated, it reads CASSQDRGGYGYTF.